What follows are 32 T cell receptor beta chains derived from one specimen sequenced in a study of T cells in women clearing cervical HPV infection. Sequencing used immunoSEQ multiplex PCR; TCRdb keeps in-frame clones, though not all of them. The sample table sets out about 32,000 clones. The sequencing input was blood buffy coat. The receptors originated from a woman aged 18 to 75 with a cervical HPV16 infection that either progressed to CIN3+ or cleared (not recorded which).

In the case of this clone: The read ends 3 residues before the CDR3 terminus; that terminus is restored from the germline J gene. The genes are TRBV6-2 or TRBV6-3 and TRBJ2-5; 8 positions match TRBD2. Germline assignment: CDR1 MNHEY and CDR2 SVGEGT. J gave up 4 bases and V 6 bases, and 10 bases lay outside the gene matches. The CDR3 runs to 15 residues. CDR3 amino acids: CASSRTGGGPETQYF. Incomplete CDR3 DNA: TGTGCCAGCAGCCGTACCGGCGGGGGGCCAGAGACC.

Concerning this clone itself: The observed sequence ends 3 residues before the CDR3 terminus, with the missing tail filled in from the germline J gene. This sequence joins TRBV29-1 and TRBJ1-1; D is perhaps TRBD1 (6 bases). The germline CDR1 and CDR2 sequences are SQVTM and ANQGSEA. Trimming left V 4 bases short and J 2 bases short, with 17 bases between. This CDR3 spans 15 amino acids. CDR3 DNA (partial): TGCAGCGTTGTCCTAACAGGGACCGTTAACACTGAA. Protein sequence: CSVVLTGTVNTE. The whole CDR3 region reads CSVVLTGTVNTEAFF.

A remark on this clone: The CDR3 end is not reached by the read, which stops 3 residues before it; the germline J gene fills it in. This rearrangement joins TRBV19 to TRBJ1-2, with D unclear. The CDR3 length is 15 residues. CDR1 and CDR2 (germline): LNHDA, SQIVND (reference sequence). V was pared by 8 bases and J by 4 bases, with 20 bases between. The covered CDR3 bases are TGTGCCAGTCACTCGGACTCCCGGCGGGGCTATGGC. Its translation: CASHSDSRRGYG. The whole CDR3 region reads CASHSDSRRGYGYTF.

Comments on this clone: The CDR3 end lies 3 residues beyond the end of the read and is filled in from the germline J gene. The genes are TRBV20-1 and TRBJ1-1; D is possibly TRBD1 (5 bases). CDR3 length: 12 residues. The germline gives CDR1 DFQATT, CDR2 SNEGSKA (reference sequence). Trimming removed 7 bases from V and 5 bases from J, with 14 bases in between. The sequenced part of the CDR3 DNA is TGCAGTGTCCAAGCAGGGAGGACTGAA. It encodes CSVQAGRTE. The full CDR3 protein is CSVQAGRTEAFF.

On this clone: With the read ending 3 residues before the CDR3 end, the germline J gene is used to fill in that end. The chain employs TRBV7-9 and TRBJ2-3; D is ambiguous. CDR1 is SEHNR, CDR2 FQNEAQ, per germline (reference sequence). This CDR3 spans 12 amino acids. The V gene lost 8 bases and the J gene lost 2 bases, with 8 bases spanning the gap. The sequenced CDR3 bases are TGTGCCAGCGGCAGTTCCACAGATACG. It specifies CASGSSTDT. The CDR3 reads in full as CASGSSTDTQYF.

Notes on this clone: The read finishes 3 residues shy of the CDR3 end, and the germline J gene is used to complete it. The chain combines TRBV7-2 with TRBJ2-3, with D possibly matching TRBD2 (5 bases). Germline V gene sequence: CDR1 SGHTA, CDR2 FQGNSA. V lost 0 bases and J lost 5, with 9 bases in between. CDR3 length equals 14 residues. Partial CDR3 DNA: TGTGCCAGCAGCTTAGCCCTAGCCGGAGATACG. Protein product: CASSLALAGDT. The whole CDR3 protein reads CASSLALAGDTQYF.

As to this clone: The read gets to within 3 residues of the CDR3 end, and the germline J gene fills in the rest. V is TRBV5-1 and J is TRBJ2-3, with a possible D match to TRBD2 (6 bases). Germline V gene lookup returns CDR1 SGHRS and CDR2 YFSETQ. V lost 3 bases, J lost 0 bases, and 8 bases lay in between. CDR3 length: 14 amino acids. The CDR3 spells CASSSGDSTDTQYF. Partial CDR3 DNA: TGCGCCAGCAGCTCGGGGGACAGCACAGATACG.

As regards this clone: The read halts 3 residues ahead of the CDR3 end, with the missing end drawn from the germline J gene. J is TRBJ2-3 and V is TRBV5-1, with a possible D match to TRBD1 (5 bases). The CDR3 spans 13 residues. CDR1 is SGHRS, CDR2 YFSETQ, per germline. Between the trimmed V and J ends, which lost 4 bases and 4 bases, there was a span of 10 bases. The CDR3 DNA, read in part, is TGCGCCAGCAGCCCTCAGGGTCCAGATACG. It translates to CASSPQGPDT. The whole CDR3 sequence is CASSPQGPDTQYF.

A remark on this clone: The read ends 3 residues early relative to the CDR3; the germline J gene fills the gap. The genes are TRBV20-1 and TRBJ2-1; 7 bases line up with TRBD2. Losses at the gene ends were 3 bases for V and 4 bases for J; bases not matched to a gene: 9. This CDR3 has 15 residues. CDR1 is DFQATT, CDR2 SNEGSKA, per germline (reference sequence). The CDR3 DNA, read in part, is TGCAGTGCTAGTTGGGGGGGTAGACCGTACAATGAG. The encoded protein is CSASWGGRPYNE. The CDR3 reads in full as CSASWGGRPYNEQFF.

Turning to this clone: The read ends 3 residues before the CDR3 terminus; that terminus is restored from the germline J gene. The chain recombines TRBV30 with TRBJ2-7, with 12 bases fitting TRBD1. Trimming cost V 5 bases and J 6 bases; bases outside gene matches: 8. CDR3 length: 14 amino acids. Per the germline V gene, CDR1 is GTSNPN and CDR2 is SVGIG (reference sequence). The sequenced CDR3 bases are TGTGCCTGGTCCACCGGGACAGGGGGCAGCGAG. This encodes CAWSTGTGGSE. The full CDR3 is CAWSTGTGGSEQYF. The full variable domain, with the rest looked up from reference TRBV30 and TRBJ2-7, is SQTIHQWPATLVQPVGSPLSLECTVEGTSNPNLYWYRQAAGRGLQLLFYSVGIGQISSEVPQNLSASRPQDRQFILSSKKLLLSDSGFYLCAWSTGTGGSEQYFGPGTRLTVT.

Comments on this clone: Read data end 3 residues before the CDR3 end; the end is taken from the germline J gene. The V and J genes are TRBV5-6 and TRBJ1-2; TRBD1 matches 8 bases. CDR3 length: 15 residues. The junction had 1 base not matched to a gene; V was cut back by 0 bases and J by 0 bases. Per the germline V gene, CDR1 is SGHDT and CDR2 is YYEEEE. The sequenced part of the CDR3 DNA is TGTGCCAGCAGCTTGGTGACAGGGGCTAACTATGGC. It specifies CASSLVTGANYG. The entire CDR3 protein reads CASSLVTGANYGYTF. Looking up the rest from reference TRBV5-6 and TRBJ1-2 gives the full variable domain: DAGVTQSPTHLIKTRGQQVTLRCSPKSGHDTVSWYQQALGQGPQFIFQYYEEEERQRGNFPDRFSGHQFPNYSSELNVNALLLGDSALYLCASSLVTGANYGYTFGSGTRLTVV.

On this clone itself: The missing CDR3 end, 3 residues past where the read stops, is filled in from the germline J gene. The rearrangement uses TRBV6-1 and TRBJ2-7; TRBD1 matches at 7 bases. CDR1 is MNHNS, CDR2 SASEGT, per germline. Unmatched junction bases numbered 11, after V lost 6 bases and J lost 6 bases. The CDR3 runs to 14 residues. The CDR3 DNA, read in part, is TGTGCCAGCAGAGAAACAGGGGCCTTCAGCGAG. This sequence encodes CASRETGAFSE. The whole CDR3 protein is CASRETGAFSEQYF.

A word on this clone: The CDR3 end falls 3 residues outside the read, so it is completed with the germline J gene. The J gene is TRBJ2-2, the V gene TRBV5-1, with 7 bases matching TRBD1. CDR1 and CDR2 (germline): SGHRS, YFSETQ. The CDR3 loop spans 14 amino acids. V trimming: 7 bases; J trimming: 4 bases; junction bases outside the gene matches: 7. The sequenced CDR3 bases are TGCGCCAGCGGAACAGGGGCGGGCACCGGGGAG. Translation: CASGTGAGTGE. The full CDR3 protein is CASGTGAGTGELFF.

Remarks on this clone: The read is 3 residues too short to cover the CDR3 end, so that end is filled in from the germline J gene. This chain joins TRBV7-8 and TRBJ1-2; D call uncertain. Deletions cut 0 bases from V and 5 bases from J, with 10 bases between. The CDR3 runs to 14 residues. CDR1 is SGHVS and CDR2 is FQNEAQ in the germline V gene. The part of the CDR3 DNA that was read is TGTGCCAGCAGCTTAGCGAGCACGCAATATGGC. Translating it yields CASSLASTQYG. The whole CDR3 sequence reads CASSLASTQYGYTF.

On this clone itself: The read terminates 3 residues ahead of where the CDR3 ends, so the germline J gene completes it. The chain couples TRBV4-1 to TRBJ2-7; no clear D. V was cut by 1 base and J by 0 bases, with 10 bases left in between. Germline assignment: CDR1 MGHRA and CDR2 YSYEKL. The CDR3 covers 15 residues. CDR3 region: CASSQVGRASYEQYF. Incomplete CDR3 DNA: TGCGCCAGCAGCCAAGTGGGTAGGGCCTCCTACGAG.

Concerning this clone itself: The read is 3 residues too short to cover the CDR3 end, so that end is filled in from the germline J gene. The chain uses TRBV5-3 and TRBJ2-7, with 8 bases that match TRBD1. Being an ORF, TRBV5-3 has a function that is uncertain. V shed 4 bases, J shed 1 base, and the junction held 4 bases outside the gene matches. The CDR3 loop spans 14 amino acids. This chain's CDR3 is CARSAGQGSYEQYF. The covered CDR3 bases are TGTGCCAGAAGCGCAGGACAGGGATCCTACGAG.

As to this clone: The read finishes 3 residues shy of the CDR3 end, and the germline J gene is used to complete it. This chain uses TRBV5-1 with TRBJ2-3; 13 bases are a match to TRBD2. The germline CDR1 and CDR2 sequences are SGHRS and YFSETQ. This CDR3 spans 15 amino acids. The trim removed 4 bases at V and 5 bases at J, leaving 4 bases unmatched. The CDR3: CASSTSGGAGDTQYF. The CDR3 bases that were read are TGCGCCAGCAGCACTAGCGGGGGGGCCGGAGATACG.

Comment on this clone: The read ends 3 residues early relative to the CDR3; the germline J gene fills the gap. The chain has TRBV30 and TRBJ2-3; TRBD2 aligns across 7 bases. There are 14 residues in the CDR3. Losses at the gene ends were 4 bases for V and 2 bases for J; bases not matched to a gene: 6. Germline assignment: CDR1 GTSNPN and CDR2 SVGIG (reference sequence). CDR3 DNA (partial): TGTGCCTGGAAGGCTAGCGGTTACACAGATACG. It is translated as CAWKASGYTDT. In full, the CDR3 reads CAWKASGYTDTQYF. The full variable domain, in which reference TRBV30 and TRBJ2-3 provide the parts outside the CDR3, is SQTIHQWPATLVQPVGSPLSLECTVEGTSNPNLYWYRQAAGRGLQLLFYSVGIGQISSEVPQNLSASRPQDRQFILSSKKLLLSDSGFYLCAWKASGYTDTQYFGPGTRLTVL.

Details on this clone: The CDR3 extends 3 residues past the end of the read, so its final part is completed from the germline J gene. This chain links TRBV5-1 with TRBJ1-2; 8 bases map to TRBD1. With V trimmed by 4 bases and J by 4 bases, 15 bases remained unmatched. The CDR3 is made up of 17 amino acids. In germline, CDR1 is SGHRS, CDR2 YFSETQ. The CDR3 here is CASSANPDRVGTYGYTF. CDR3 bases read: TGCGCCAGCAGCGCCAACCCGGACAGGGTCGGTACCTATGGC.

Regarding this clone: Read data end 3 residues before the CDR3 end; the end is taken from the germline J gene. The chain combines TRBV30 with TRBJ2-7; TRBD1 matches at 7 bases. Germline-derived CDR1 and CDR2 are GTSNPN and SVGIG (reference sequence). V dropped 8 bases and J dropped 3; count of bases not matched to a gene: 16. CDR3 length: 15 residues. The part of the CDR3 DNA that was read is TGTGCCGGGCCAGGACCGGGACAGAAATTCTACGAG. Protein: CAGPGPGQKFYE. The whole CDR3 protein reads CAGPGPGQKFYEQYF.

In the case of this clone: The read ends 3 residues early relative to the CDR3; the germline J gene fills the gap. The rearrangement links TRBV6-4 to TRBJ2-1; 9 bases match TRBD1. The V and J ends lost 0 bases and 6 bases, in that order; junction bases with no gene match: 3. The CDR3 is made up of 15 amino acids. Germline V gene lookup returns CDR1 MRHNA and CDR2 SNTAGT. Partial CDR3 DNA: TGTGCCAGCAGTGACTCTACAGGGGGCGGCAATGAG. It translates to CASSDSTGGGNE. Given in full, the CDR3 is CASSDSTGGGNEQFF.

Of note for this clone: The read halts 3 residues ahead of the CDR3 end, with the missing end drawn from the germline J gene. This chain connects TRBV5-1 to TRBJ2-5; D is unclear. V dropped 4 bases and J dropped 5 bases, with 12 bases sitting between them. Per germline, CDR1 SGHRS and CDR2 YFSETQ. The CDR3 runs to 13 residues. The CDR3 loop is CASSLQIRETQYF. The part of the CDR3 DNA that was read is TGCGCCAGCAGCCTACAGATACGGGAGACC.

In regard to this clone: The CDR3 end lies 3 residues beyond the end of the read and is filled in from the germline J gene. The chain carries TRBV18 and TRBJ1-1; possible D gene TRBD1, 5 bases. Germline V CDR1 and CDR2: KGHSH, LQKENI. The CDR3 is 14 amino acids. CDR3 DNA (partial): TGTGCCAGCTCACCAGGTGCCAGGGTAGAGACC. Translation: CASSPGARVET. The whole CDR3 protein is CASSPGARVETAFF.

With respect to this clone: The CDR3 is cut off 3 residues early in the read; its end comes from the germline J gene. V and J are TRBV28 and TRBJ2-7; D remains unclear. Trimming took off 6 bases at V and 6 bases at J, with 12 bases between the two ends. The CDR3 is made up of 12 amino acids. Germline loops: CDR1 MDHEN, CDR2 SYDVKM. The part of the CDR3 DNA that was read is TGTGCCAGCAGATTGGCTTTGGCCGAG. It yields the protein CASRLALAE. The full CDR3 sequence reads CASRLALAEQYF.

Notes on this clone: The read terminates 3 residues ahead of where the CDR3 ends, so the germline J gene completes it. The chain combines TRBV7-2 with TRBJ2-3, with 10 bases aligning to TRBD2. This CDR3 spans 17 amino acids. V lost 0 bases to trimming and J lost 5 bases; unmatched junction nucleotides: 8. Germline V lookup: CDR1 SGHTA, CDR2 FQGNSA. CDR3 DNA (partial): TGTGCCAGCAGCTTAGCCGGGCTAGCGGGGGCGCTAGATACG. Translation gives CASSLAGLAGALDT. The whole CDR3 is CASSLAGLAGALDTQYF. Variable domain in full (rest from reference TRBV7-2 and TRBJ2-3): GAGVSQSPSNKVTEKGKDVELRCDPISGHTALYWYRQSLGQGLEFLIYFQGNSAPDKSGLPSDRFSAERTGGSVSTLTIQRTQQEDSAVYLCASSLAGLAGALDTQYFGPGTRLTVL.

CDR3 DNA (partial): TGTGCCAGCAGCGTAGGCCCTCAGGGCAGGGGGCACGAG. This encodes CASSVGPQGRGHE. The full CDR3 protein is CASSVGPQGRGHEQYF. The V call is TRBV7-6, the J call TRBJ2-7, with TRBD1 identical over 8 bases. The read terminates 3 residues before the CDR3 end, so the remaining end is supplied by the germline J gene. The germline V gene has CDR1 SGHVS and CDR2 FNYEAQ. The junction had 14 bases not matched to a gene; V was cut back by 5 bases and J by 5 bases. The CDR3 covers 16 residues.

Note on this clone: Read coverage stops 3 residues before the CDR3 terminus; the germline J gene supplies the remainder. The gene calls are TRBV10-3 and TRBJ2-1; a possible D gene is TRBD1 (6 bases). The germline V gene has CDR1 ENHRY and CDR2 SYGVKD. This CDR3 comprises 13 residues. V lost 6 bases and J 8 bases, leaving 14 bases between the germline ends. The CDR3 loop reads CAISGHRVDEQFF. CDR3 DNA, as far as it was read: TGTGCCATCAGCGGCCACAGGGTGGATGAG.

In regard to this clone: The read terminates 3 residues ahead of where the CDR3 ends, so the germline J gene completes it. This sequence joins TRBV30 and TRBJ1-5, with no clear D. The germline V and J ends were trimmed by 0 bases and 3 bases, with 6 bases remaining between them. The CDR3 is made up of 13 amino acids. Germline CDR1 and CDR2: GTSNPN and SVGIG (reference sequence). The covered CDR3 bases are TGTGCCTGGAGTGTAACAGCCAATCAGCCC. This codes for CAWSVTANQP. The full CDR3 sequence reads CAWSVTANQPQHF.

A note on this clone: The CDR3 end lies 3 residues beyond the end of the read and is filled in from the germline J gene. This rearrangement joins TRBV4-2 to TRBJ1-5; TRBD1 agrees at 9 bases. This CDR3 is 15 amino acids long. V dropped 1 base and J dropped 9; count of bases not matched to a gene: 7. The germline V gene has CDR1 LGHNA and CDR2 YNFKEQ. CDR3 DNA, as far as it was read: TGTGCCAGCAGCCAAGTCACAGGGGGCGACAGGCCC. This encodes CASSQVTGGDRP. The entire CDR3 protein is CASSQVTGGDRPQHF.

To note about this clone: The read ends 3 residues before the CDR3 terminus; that terminus is restored from the germline J gene. This chain joins TRBV28 and TRBJ2-4, with D possibly being TRBD1 (7 bases). The CDR3 is 13 amino acids. The V end was cut by 6 bases, the J end by 8 bases, with 14 bases between. Per the germline V gene, CDR1 is MDHEN and CDR2 is SYDVKM. The covered CDR3 bases are TGTGCCAGCAGCGGTCAGGGGGGATACATT. Its translation: CASSGQGGYI. The whole CDR3 protein reads CASSGQGGYIQYF.

About this clone: The CDR3 extends 3 residues past the end of the read, so its final part is completed from the germline J gene. The chain has TRBV19 and TRBJ2-7, with unresolved D. The CDR3 spans 12 residues. The V gene lost 3 bases and the J gene lost 6 bases, with 9 bases spanning the gap. Germline CDR1 LNHDA, CDR2 SQIVND (reference sequence). CDR3 bases read: TGTGCCAGTAGTATCCCTGGCAGCGAG. It encodes CASSIPGSE. The full CDR3 sequence reads CASSIPGSEQYF.

With respect to this clone: The read terminates 3 residues ahead of where the CDR3 ends, so the germline J gene completes it. This chain links TRBV28 with TRBJ1-6, with D perhaps matching TRBD1 (6 bases). Germline V gene data show CDR1 as MDHEN and CDR2 as SYDVKM. The CDR3 is made up of 17 amino acids. Deletions cut 3 bases from V and 9 bases from J, with 21 bases between. CDR3 bases read: TGTGCCAGCAGTTTTCGGATCGGGGGGGCTGGTAGTTCACCC. It codes for CASSFRIGGAGSSP. The whole CDR3 region reads CASSFRIGGAGSSPLHF.